One sample yielded the 10 T cell receptor beta chains listed below, sequenced in a study of breast tumors, draining lymph nodes, adjacent tissues. Axillary draining lymph nodes of breast cancer patients supplied the node samples. TCRdb re-called the multiplex PCR reads through MiXCR, storing one row per CDR3 protein. The sample carries about 230,000 distinct CDR3 sequences, roughly 32% recorded once. Sequences were obtained from axillary lymph node tissue. These receptors originate from a female donor with breast cancer. Some clones in this sample may be carry-over from other donors' samples.

The table lists this clonotype with many counts. J is TRBJ2-3 and V is TRBV7-6, with 8 bases lining up with TRBD1. J lost 4 bases, V lost 1 base, and 10 bases had no gene match. The CDR3 has 17 amino acids. Per germline, CDR1 SGHVS and CDR2 FNYEAQ. The CDR3 nucleotides read TGTGCCAGCAGCTTAGATGTCCCAGGGGGCGAGTCAGATACGCAGTATTTT. Residues: CASSLDVPGGESDTQYF.

This clonotype was counted ten times or more. The chain couples TRBV24-1 to TRBJ2-7; D remains ambiguous. Germline CDR1 and CDR2: KGHDR and SFDVKD. There are 11 residues in the CDR3. Trimming removed 0 bases from V and 5 bases from J, with 1 base in between. The CDR3 protein is CATSDLDEQYF. The DNA of the CDR3 is TGTGCCACCAGTGATTTGGACGAGCAGTACTTC.

To note about this clonotype: Without the conserved terminal phenylalanine or tryptophan, this CDR3 likely stems from a read error. V usage is TRBV11-2 and J usage is TRBJ2-7; possible D gene TRBD2, 6 bases. With 3 bases removed from V and 2 bases from J, the gap between germline ends came to 14 bases. The CDR3 spans 15 residues. Per germline, CDR1 SGHAT and CDR2 FQNNGV. The CDR3 here is CASSLLTGAPYEQYY. CDR3 bases: TGTGCCAGCAGCTTGTTAACGGGAGCCCCCTACGAGCAGTACTAC.

As to this clonotype: Being one base from a much bigger clone, this may be a read error. V gene TRBV5-5 combines with J gene TRBJ2-3; 8 bases match TRBD2. CDR1 SGHKS and CDR2 YYEKEE come from the germline V gene (reference sequence). The CDR3 sequence is 15 residues long. The CDR3 is CASSLVGSGVDTQCF. CDR3 in DNA: TGTGCCAGCAGCTTGGTTGGTAGCGGGGTAGATACGCAGTGTTTT.

Concerning this clonotype: It is likely a read error, because the conserved phenylalanine at the end of the CDR3 is missing. J is TRBJ2-1 and V is TRBV19, with 8 positions matching TRBD2. Germline-derived CDR1 and CDR2 are LNHDA and SQIVND (reference sequence). The CDR3 totals 16 residues. J was trimmed by 5 bases and V by 3 bases; bases with no gene match: 9. This chain's CDR3 is CASSIFSGGPHNEQFS. DNA of the CDR3: TGTGCCAGTAGTATCTTTTCGGGAGGGCCCCACAATGAGCAGTTCTCC.

The V and J genes are TRBV15 and TRBJ2-1; D is undetermined. Trimming removed 4 bases from V and 13 bases from J, with 5 bases in between. This CDR3 spans 9 amino acids. The germline CDR1 and CDR2 sequences are LNHNV and YYDKDF (reference sequence). CDR3 amino acids: CATSTRQFF. CDR3 nucleotide sequence: TGTGCCACCAGCACCAGACAGTTCTTC.

Ten or more counts support this clonotype. Germline and junction disagree at one end, which may indicate a read error. CDR3 DNA sequence: TGTGCCAGCAGCTTAATCACAGATACGCAGTATTTT. This codes for CASSLITDTQYF. The rearrangement uses TRBV5-1 and TRBJ2-3; D is undetermined. Germline CDR1 reads SGHRS; CDR2 reads YFSETQ. The CDR3 consists of 12 residues.

The table lists this clonotype with many counts. This rearrangement joins TRBV4-2 to TRBJ2-5; 13 bases map to TRBD2. Trimming at V came to 3 bases and at J to 5 bases, leaving 6 bases not matched to a gene. Germline V lookup: CDR1 LGHNA, CDR2 YNFKEQ. The CDR3 covers 16 residues. The DNA of the CDR3 is TGTGCCAGCAGCCATGGACTAGCGGGAGATGGGGAGACCCAGTACTTC. Its protein is CASSHGLAGDGETQYF.

This clonotype has at least ten counts. This chain connects TRBV20-1 to TRBJ2-1; the match to TRBD2 covers 12 bases. Trimming cost V 7 bases and J 7 bases; bases outside gene matches: 8. This CDR3 spans 14 amino acids. Per the germline V gene, CDR1 is DFQATT and CDR2 is SNEGSKA (reference sequence). As DNA, the CDR3 is TGCAGTGGCGCGACTAGCGGGAGAGGGAATGAGCAGTTCTTC. Its protein product is CSGATSGRGNEQFF.

A note on this clonotype: One end of the junction fails to match germline, which may point to a read error. The V call is TRBV15, the J call TRBJ2-3; no clear D. The CDR3 totals 14 residues. CDR1 is LNHNV, CDR2 YYDKDF, per germline (reference sequence). CDR3 protein: CATSREGVSNEQYF. In DNA form, the CDR3 reads TGCGCCACCAGCAGAGAAGGTGTCTCCAATGAGCAGTATTTT.